This entry lists 29 T cell receptor beta chains sequenced from one sample in a study of response to subunit inactivated influenza vaccine. One entry per CDR3 protein results from TCRdb running MiXCR on the RT-PCR reads. The table records over 750,000 distinct CDR3 sequences, around 20% of them present only once. The starting material was PBMCs from blood, obtained roughly 5 days after vaccination. The receptor set was obtained from a man in his forties or fifties who received an inactivated influenza vaccine.

Only a few counts were recorded for this clonotype. The gene calls are TRBV12-3 or TRBV12-4 and TRBJ2-1; D call uncertain. This CDR3 has 12 residues. The V end lost 3 bases, the J end lost 9 bases, and 9 bases lay between the germline ends. CDR3 sequence (DNA): TGTGCCAGCAGTTTGAATAAGCGTGAGCAGTTCTTC. This translates into CASSLNKREQFF.

This clonotype was observed a few times. The chain joins TRBV21-1 to TRBJ2-3; the listed D gene, TRBD1, was not tested against the DNA. TRBV21-1 is termed a pseudogene. The length of the CDR3 is 16 residues. The CDR3 here is CASSKGAGGMGDTQYF. CDR3 sequence (DNA): TGTGCCAGCAGCAAAGGGGCAGGGGGGATGGGGGATACGCAGTATTTT.

This clonotype was recorded a few times. The chain combines TRBV7-2 with TRBJ1-2; D is perhaps TRBD1 (6 bases). Trimming left V 6 bases short and J 2 bases short, with 16 bases between. Germline CDR1 reads SGHTA; CDR2 reads FQGNSA. This CDR3 is 15 amino acids long. The DNA of the CDR3 is TGTGCCAGCAGACTCGGGACACATTCAAACTATGGCTACACCTTC. It yields the protein CASRLGTHSNYGYTF.

The chain couples TRBV19 to TRBJ2-1; no clear D. CDR1 and CDR2 (germline): LNHDA, SQIVND (reference sequence). Between the trimmed V and J ends, which lost 5 bases and 0 bases, there was a span of 11 bases. This CDR3 has 15 residues. The CDR3 DNA reads TGTGCCAGTAGTGGATACTATAGCTCCTACAATGAGCAGTTCTTC. It codes for CASSGYYSSYNEQFF. Filled out from reference TRBV19 and TRBJ2-1, the complete variable domain reads DGGITQSPKYLFRKEGQNVTLSCEQNLNHDAMYWYRQDPGQGLRLIYYSQIVNDFQKGDIAEGYSVSREKKESFPLTVTSAQKNPTAFYLCASSGYYSSYNEQFFGPGTRLTVL.

V and J are TRBV7-2 and TRBJ2-1; D is ambiguous. The CDR3 consists of 14 residues. Between the trimmed V and J ends, which lost 5 bases and 3 bases, there was a span of 11 bases. CDR1 is SGHTA and CDR2 is FQGNSA in the germline V gene. CDR3 sequence: CASSPRTIYNEQFF. CDR3 in DNA: TGTGCCAGCAGCCCAAGGACCATCTACAATGAGCAGTTCTTC.

V usage is TRBV20-1 and J usage is TRBJ2-7; D perhaps matches TRBD2 (5 bases). CDR3 length equals 14 residues. V lost 6 bases and J 7 bases, leaving 22 bases between the germline ends. The germline gives CDR1 DFQATT, CDR2 SNEGSKA (reference sequence). CDR3 protein: CSAEPSVRVGEQYF. CDR3 DNA: TGCAGTGCCGAACCCAGCGTGAGGGTCGGTGAGCAGTACTTC.

There are a few counts of this clonotype. This chain connects TRBV4-2 to TRBJ1-2, with D uncertain. CDR1 and CDR2 (germline): LGHNA, YNFKEQ. The ends were cut back, 2 bases at V and 7 bases at J, with 26 bases in the middle. CDR3 length equals 18 residues. The chain's CDR3 is CASSQSLPGSLGIGGYTF. The CDR3 DNA follows: TGTGCCAGCAGCCAAAGCCTACCGGGGTCTCTTGGAATCGGTGGCTACACCTTC.

This clonotype appeared a single time. V and J are TRBV6-2 or TRBV6-3 and TRBJ1-5; D unresolved. The germline V and J ends were trimmed by 6 bases and 4 bases, with 13 bases remaining between them. Germline CDR1 MNHEY, CDR2 SVGEGT. The CDR3 contains 14 residues. The CDR3 here is CASSNVGGNQPQHF. Written as DNA, the CDR3 is TGTGCCAGCAGCAACGTCGGTGGGAATCAGCCCCAGCATTTT.

This clonotype was counted at least ten times. The chain has TRBV10-3 and TRBJ2-7, with D maybe TRBD1 (5 bases). The V end lost 2 bases, the J end lost 5 bases, and 10 bases lay between the germline ends. The CDR3 totals 13 residues. CDR1 ENHRY and CDR2 SYGVKD come from the germline V gene. The CDR3 nucleotides read TGTGCCATCAGTGAGACAGGCCCCAACGAGCAGTACTTC. Its translation is CAISETGPNEQYF.

The rearrangement uses TRBV7-8 and TRBJ2-3; 8 nucleotides match TRBD1. The V segment lost 1 base and the J segment 3 bases; nucleotides outside the gene matches: 12. This CDR3 spans 18 amino acids. Germline assignment: CDR1 SGHVS and CDR2 FQNEAQ. CDR3 in amino acids: CASSLVTYPGGRTDTQYF. The DNA of the CDR3 is TGTGCCAGCAGCTTAGTCACCTATCCAGGGGGCAGGACAGATACGCAGTATTTT.

The V and J genes are TRBV20-1 and TRBJ2-7, with TRBD1 identical over 7 bases. CDR3 length: 13 residues. V shed 5 bases, J shed 4 bases, and the junction held 8 bases outside the gene matches. Germline V CDR1 and CDR2: DFQATT, SNEGSKA (reference sequence). In DNA, the CDR3 is TGCAGTGCTGTGAGGAACAGGGGTTACGAGCAGTACTTC. This sequence encodes CSAVRNRGYEQYF.

The V call is TRBV10-3, the J call TRBJ1-4; D is unclear. Deletions cut 5 bases from V and 8 bases from J, with 12 bases between. CDR1 is ENHRY and CDR2 is SYGVKD in the germline V gene. The CDR3 has 13 residues. CDR3 nucleotide sequence: TGTGCCATCAGTCGAACCGGGCCCGAAAAACTGTTTTTT. This codes for CAISRTGPEKLFF.

This clonotype was seen repeatedly, ten times or more. This chain links TRBV28 with TRBJ2-1; D call uncertain. V lost 3 bases and J 7 bases, leaving 7 bases between the germline ends. The CDR3 covers 12 residues. The germline gives CDR1 MDHEN, CDR2 SYDVKM. The CDR3 DNA sequence: TGTGCCAGCAGTTTCTCCACGAATGAGCAGTTCTTC. This encodes CASSFSTNEQFF.

This clonotype was counted ten times or more. This sequence joins TRBV29-1 and TRBJ2-7, with 8 bases identical to TRBD1. The CDR3 consists of 13 residues. Germline V gene sequence: CDR1 SQVTM, CDR2 ANQGSEA. Trimming took 6 bases from V and 3 from J; bases not matched to a gene: 7. CDR3 in amino acids: CSVSDGQGYEQYF. The CDR3 DNA reads as TGCAGCGTCTCCGACGGACAGGGCTACGAGCAGTACTTC.

This clonotype was observed at least ten times. The chain uses TRBV9 and TRBJ2-1, with TRBD2 matching 12 bases. The CDR3 contains 15 residues. Germline V CDR1 and CDR2: SGDLS, YYNGEE. Trimming at V came to 0 bases and at J to 10 bases, leaving 5 bases not matched to a gene. The CDR3: CASSVVPSGGDEQFF. In DNA, the CDR3 is TGTGCCAGCAGCGTAGTCCCTAGCGGGGGGGACGAGCAGTTCTTC.

The chain recombines TRBV10-2 with TRBJ2-2; possible D gene TRBD2, 9 bases. The CDR3 sequence is 18 residues long. CDR1 WSHSY and CDR2 SAAADI come from the germline V gene. The ends were cut back, 7 bases at V and 7 bases at J, with 28 bases in the middle. The CDR3 sequence: CASTKPDRAGGRGGELFF. Written as DNA, the CDR3 is TGCGCCAGCACTAAGCCGGACAGGGCGGGGGGGCGAGGCGGGGAGCTGTTTTTT.

In its sample, this clonotype was seen many times. The V and J genes are TRBV7-2 and TRBJ1-5, with a tentative D call TRBD1 (5 bases). Trimming pared 6 bases from V and 0 bases from J, leaving 12 bases between. This CDR3 is 15 amino acids long. Germline CDR1 reads SGHTA; CDR2 reads FQGNSA. The CDR3 DNA reads as TGTGCCAGCAGTCGAGACAGACTTAGCAATCAGCCCCAGCATTTT. It encodes CASSRDRLSNQPQHF.

V usage is TRBV4-1 and J usage is TRBJ2-1; 11 bases map to TRBD2. This CDR3 spans 17 amino acids. Germline V lookup: CDR1 MGHRA, CDR2 YSYEKL. V lost 1 base, J lost 4 bases, and 6 bases stayed unmatched. The CDR3 region has the DNA TGCGCCAGCAGCCAAGGGGGACTAGCGGAAGTATACAATGAGCAGTTCTTC. Translating gives CASSQGGLAEVYNEQFF.

Many counts were recorded for this clonotype. This chain uses TRBV5-5 with TRBJ2-3; 7 bases fit TRBD1. The CDR3 is made up of 14 amino acids. V lost 4 bases, J lost 2 bases, and 4 bases stayed unmatched. The germline CDR1 and CDR2 sequences are SGHKS and YYEKEE (reference sequence). The CDR3 bases are TGTGCCAGCAGCCCGGGACAGAACACAGATACGCAGTATTTT. Encoded protein: CASSPGQNTDTQYF.

In this sample, this clonotype turned up a few times. The genes are TRBV5-4 and TRBJ2-7, with D possibly called TRBD1 or TRBD2 (5 bases each). Trimming took off 4 bases at V and 0 bases at J, with 14 bases between the two ends. This CDR3 has 15 residues. Germline values: CDR1 SGHNT, CDR2 YYREEE (reference sequence). CDR3 sequence reads: CASSRDDLSSYEQYF. The CDR3 DNA reads TGTGCCAGCAGCCGGGACGACCTGAGCTCCTACGAGCAGTACTTC.

The rearrangement joins TRBV13 to TRBJ2-1; 8 nucleotides line up with TRBD2. The CDR3 runs 15 residues. The ends lost 5 bases at V and 4 bases at J; junction bases unmatched: 7. Germline assignment: CDR1 PRHDT and CDR2 FYEKMQ (reference sequence). CDR3 region: CASSNLLAEYNEQFF. CDR3 DNA sequence: TGTGCCAGCAGCAATCTACTAGCGGAGTACAATGAGCAGTTCTTC.

This clonotype showed up many times. This chain connects TRBV4-1 to TRBJ1-5; D not certain. Looked up from germline, CDR1 is MGHRA and CDR2 is YSYEKL. V was shortened by 0 bases and J by 4 bases, with 4 bases between the two germline ends. This CDR3 comprises 13 residues. The CDR3 region has the DNA TGCGCCAGCAGCCAAGACCCTAATCAGCCCCAGCATTTT. Amino acids: CASSQDPNQPQHF.

The V and J genes are TRBV12-3 or TRBV12-4 and TRBJ2-1; TRBD1 aligns across 8 bases. V lost 4 bases and J lost 5; bases outside the gene matches: 7. The CDR3 consists of 15 residues. The CDR3 spells CASSSSGQVNNEQFF. The CDR3 DNA reads as TGTGCCAGCAGTTCGTCGGGACAGGTTAACAATGAGCAGTTCTTC.

V and J are TRBV6-1 and TRBJ2-7, with D unclear. Germline assignment: CDR1 MNHNS and CDR2 SASEGT. The germline V and J ends were trimmed by 5 bases and 0 bases, with 14 bases remaining between them. CDR3 size: 15 residues. The CDR3 DNA is TGTGCCAGCAGTACATTCTTTTCGAACTCCTACGAGCAGTACTTC. This translates into CASSTFFSNSYEQYF.

This clonotype was recorded only once. The genes are TRBV28 and TRBJ1-1, with D uncertain. The V gene lost 3 bases and the J gene lost 1 base, with 18 bases spanning the gap. Germline CDR1 and CDR2: MDHEN and SYDVKM. The CDR3 totals 17 residues. The CDR3 nucleotides read TGTGCCAGCAGTTTTTCACTCCTAGGAGTAGGGAACACTGAAGCTTTCTTT. Its protein is CASSFSLLGVGNTEAFF.

This chain connects TRBV6-2 or TRBV6-3 to TRBJ1-2; D is possibly TRBD1 (5 bases). V was pared by 7 bases and J by 8 bases, with 23 bases between. The V gene's germline CDR1 is MNHEY and CDR2 SVGEGT. The CDR3 spans 15 residues. The CDR3 bases are TGTGCCAGCACTACTACATGGGGACCGTTCGAGGGCTACACCTTC. Translating gives CASTTTWGPFEGYTF.

This clonotype was counted ten times or more. This chain joins TRBV5-1 and TRBJ1-1; D might be TRBD1 (5 bases). This CDR3 is 15 amino acids long. V gave up 0 bases and J gave up 4 bases, with 13 bases separating them. Germline V gene lookup returns CDR1 SGHRS and CDR2 YFSETQ. The CDR3 sequence is CASSLGPGISTEAFF. The CDR3 DNA follows: TGCGCCAGCAGCTTGGGGCCAGGGATCAGCACTGAAGCTTTCTTT.

The CDR3 DNA sequence: TGTGCCAGCAGCAGATCATTAGCGGGAGTCAGCACAGATACGCAGTATTTT. Amino acid sequence: CASSRSLAGVSTDTQYF. This chain connects TRBV13 to TRBJ2-3; TRBD2 matches 9 bases. V shed 5 bases, J shed 0 bases, and the junction held 9 bases outside the gene matches. The germline CDR1 and CDR2 sequences are PRHDT and FYEKMQ (reference sequence). CDR3 length equals 17 residues. Filled out from reference TRBV13 and TRBJ2-3, the complete variable domain reads AAGVIQSPRHLIKEKRETATLKCYPIPRHDTVYWYQQGPGQDPQFLISFYEKMQSDKGSIPDRFSAQQFSDYHSELNMSSLELGDSALYFCASSRSLAGVSTDTQYFGPGTRLTVL.

This rearrangement joins TRBV10-2 to TRBJ2-5; possibly TRBD2 for D (6 bases). The CDR3 loop spans 14 amino acids. The V gene's germline CDR1 is WSHSY and CDR2 SAAADI. The germline V and J ends were trimmed by 3 bases and 5 bases, with 13 bases remaining between them. The CDR3: CASSDRVSGETQYF. The CDR3 DNA reads as TGCGCCAGCAGTGACCGGGTCAGCGGGGAGACCCAGTACTTC.